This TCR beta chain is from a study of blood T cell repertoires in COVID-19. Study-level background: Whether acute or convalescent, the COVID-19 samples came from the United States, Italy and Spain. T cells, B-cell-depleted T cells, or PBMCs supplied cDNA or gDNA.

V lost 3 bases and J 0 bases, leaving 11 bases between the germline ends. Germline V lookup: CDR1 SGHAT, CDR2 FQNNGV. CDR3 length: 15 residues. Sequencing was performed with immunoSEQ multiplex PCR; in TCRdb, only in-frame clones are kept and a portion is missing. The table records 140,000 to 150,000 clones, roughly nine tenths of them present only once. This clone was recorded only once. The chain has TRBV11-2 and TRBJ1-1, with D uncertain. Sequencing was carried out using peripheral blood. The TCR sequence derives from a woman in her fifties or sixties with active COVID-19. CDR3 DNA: TGTGCCAGCAGCTTTCTGGGCAGCATGAACACTGAAGCTTTCTTT. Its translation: CASSFLGSMNTEAFF.